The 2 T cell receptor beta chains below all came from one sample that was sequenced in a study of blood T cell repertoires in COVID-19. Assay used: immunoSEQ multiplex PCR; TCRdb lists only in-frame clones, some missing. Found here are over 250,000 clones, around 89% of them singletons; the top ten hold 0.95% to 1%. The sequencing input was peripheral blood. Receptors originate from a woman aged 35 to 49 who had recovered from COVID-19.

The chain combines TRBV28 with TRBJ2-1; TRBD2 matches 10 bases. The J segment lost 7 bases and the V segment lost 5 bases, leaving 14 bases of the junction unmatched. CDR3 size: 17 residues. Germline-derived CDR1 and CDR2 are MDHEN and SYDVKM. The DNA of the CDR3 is TGTGCCAGCAGTCTGGGACTAGCGCGTGGGTGGGGGAATGAGCAGTTCTTC. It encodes CASSLGLARGWGNEQFF.

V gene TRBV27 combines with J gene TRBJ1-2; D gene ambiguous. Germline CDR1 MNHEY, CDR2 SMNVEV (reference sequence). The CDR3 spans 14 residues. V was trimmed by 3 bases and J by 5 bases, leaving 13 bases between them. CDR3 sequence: CASSLGGIEYGYTF. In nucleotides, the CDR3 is TGTGCCAGCAGTTTGGGCGGGATTGAATATGGCTACACCTTC.